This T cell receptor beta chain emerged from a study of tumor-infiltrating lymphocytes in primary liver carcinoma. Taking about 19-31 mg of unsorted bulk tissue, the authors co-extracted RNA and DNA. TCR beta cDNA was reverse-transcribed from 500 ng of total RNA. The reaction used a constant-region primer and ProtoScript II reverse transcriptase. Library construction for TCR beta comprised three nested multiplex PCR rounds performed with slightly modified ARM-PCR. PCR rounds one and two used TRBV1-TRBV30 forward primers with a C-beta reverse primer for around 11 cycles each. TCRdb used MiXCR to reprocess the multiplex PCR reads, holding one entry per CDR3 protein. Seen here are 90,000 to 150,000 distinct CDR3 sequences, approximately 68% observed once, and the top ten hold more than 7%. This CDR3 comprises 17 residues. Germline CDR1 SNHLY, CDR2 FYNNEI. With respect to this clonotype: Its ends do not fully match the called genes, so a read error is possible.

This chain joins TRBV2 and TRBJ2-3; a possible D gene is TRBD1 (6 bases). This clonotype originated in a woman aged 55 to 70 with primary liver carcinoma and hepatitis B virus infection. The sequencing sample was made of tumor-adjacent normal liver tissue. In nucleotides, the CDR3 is TGTGCCAGCAGTGAGAAACAGGGTAGGCGGAACACAGATACGCGGTATTTT. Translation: CASSEKQGRRNTDTRYF.